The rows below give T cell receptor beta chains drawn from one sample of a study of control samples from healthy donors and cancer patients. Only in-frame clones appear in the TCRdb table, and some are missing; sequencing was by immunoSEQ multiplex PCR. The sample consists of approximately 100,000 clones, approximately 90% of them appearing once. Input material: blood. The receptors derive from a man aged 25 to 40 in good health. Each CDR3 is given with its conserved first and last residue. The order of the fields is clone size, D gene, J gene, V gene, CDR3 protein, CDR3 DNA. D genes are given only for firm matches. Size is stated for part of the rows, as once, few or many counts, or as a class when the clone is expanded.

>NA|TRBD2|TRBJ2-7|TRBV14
CASSHTGGTSGREQYF
TGTGCCAGCAGCCATACAGGGGGGACTAGCGGGCGCGAGCAGTACTTC
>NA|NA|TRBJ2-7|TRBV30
CAWRSEWGLGEQYF
TGTGCCTGGAGAAGTGAGTGGGGGCTGGGAGAGCAGTACTTC
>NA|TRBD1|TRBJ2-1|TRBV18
CASSAARTGGHKSEQFF
TGTGCCAGCTCAGCCGCCCGGACAGGGGGACATAAGAGTGAGCAGTTCTTC
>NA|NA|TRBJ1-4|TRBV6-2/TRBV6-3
CASSYRRGEKLFF
TGTGCCAGCAGTTACCGAAGGGGGGAAAAACTGTTTTTT
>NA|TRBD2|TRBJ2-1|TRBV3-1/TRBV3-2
CASSQLRGIYNEQFF
TGTGCCAGCAGCCAATTGCGGGGGATTTACAATGAGCAGTTCTTC
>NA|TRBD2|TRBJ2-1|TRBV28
CASSGGLAGTEQFF
TGTGCCAGCAGTGGGGGCTTAGCGGGGACTGAGCAGTTCTTC
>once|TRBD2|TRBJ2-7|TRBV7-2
CASSRRISGRAEASYEQYF
TGTGCCAGCAGCAGACGCATTAGCGGGAGGGCCGAGGCGTCCTACGAGCAGTACTTC
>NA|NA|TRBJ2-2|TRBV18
CASSPSLENTGELFF
TGTGCCAGCTCACCCTCCCTAGAAAACACCGGGGAGCTGTTTTTT
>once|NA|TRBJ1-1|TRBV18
CASSPVEGTEAFF
TGTGCCAGCTCACCGGTGGAGGGCACTGAAGCTTTCTTT
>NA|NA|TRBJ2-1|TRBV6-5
CASNLRSSYNEQFF
TGTGCCAGCAATCTTAGGAGCTCCTACAATGAGCAGTTCTTC
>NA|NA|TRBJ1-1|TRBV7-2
CASSADRNLNTEAFF
TGTGCCAGCAGCGCCGACAGAAACCTGAACACTGAAGCTTTCTTT
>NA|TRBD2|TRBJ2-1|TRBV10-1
CASGEGTSGRGQFF
TGCGCCAGCGGTGAAGGGACTAGCGGGAGGGGGCAGTTCTTC
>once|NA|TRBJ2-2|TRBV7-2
CASSLGTLDTGELFF
TGTGCCAGCAGCTTAGGGACTCTCGACACCGGGGAGCTGTTTTTT
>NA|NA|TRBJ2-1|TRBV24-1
CATSDPGLDEQFF
TGTGCCACCAGTGATCCTGGACTTGATGAGCAGTTCTTC
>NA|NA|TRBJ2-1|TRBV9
CASSVGSVLSYNEQFF
TGTGCCAGCAGCGTAGGATCTGTGCTTTCCTACAATGAGCAGTTCTTC